These 10 T cell receptor beta chains were all obtained from the same sample, sequenced in a study of cytomegalovirus exposure and HLA in healthy donors. This PCR relied on a set of 60 Vbeta primers and 13 Jbeta primers. Some clones are missing from TCRdb's copy, which holds only in-frame ones; the method was immunoSEQ multiplex PCR. Counted here are over 200,000 clones, 70% to 80% occurring once; the ten biggest clones make up less than 4.5%. The sequencing input was PBMCs. The origin of the receptors is a male donor in good health and CMV-seronegative.

The CDR3 loop is CASSIQRGPYNEQFF. CDR3 DNA: TGTGCCAGTAGTATCCAGCGGGGTCCCTACAATGAGCAGTTCTTC. The chain links TRBV19 to TRBJ2-1; 7 nucleotides match TRBD2. Germline V lookup: CDR1 LNHDA, CDR2 SQIVND (reference sequence). This CDR3 region has 15 residues. The V and J ends lost 3 bases and 2 bases, in that order; junction bases with no gene match: 4.

This clone was found once. J is TRBJ2-5 and V is TRBV7-8; 9 bases align to TRBD1. This CDR3 spans 17 amino acids. CDR1 SGHVS and CDR2 FQNEAQ come from the germline V gene. V gave up 1 base and J gave up 5 bases; unmatched junction bases: 11. In DNA, the CDR3 is TGTGCCAGCAGCTTAGGGACCGGGACAGGGCCTGTGGAGACCCAGTACTTC. Its protein product is CASSLGTGTGPVETQYF.

The chain combines TRBV18 with TRBJ1-1; 9 bases match TRBD1. V shed 4 bases, J shed 4 bases, and the junction held 13 bases outside the gene matches. The CDR3 extends over 17 amino acids. Germline CDR1 reads KGHSH; CDR2 reads LQKENI. The CDR3 DNA reads as TGTGCCAGCTCACGAGCTGGGACAGGGATCGAGGGCACTGAAGCTTTCTTT. Translating it yields CASSRAGTGIEGTEAFF.

The V and J genes are TRBV4-1 and TRBJ1-4; TRBD1 aligns across 7 bases. Germline V gene lookup returns CDR1 MGHRA and CDR2 YSYEKL. V shed 0 bases, J shed 8 bases, and the junction held 9 bases outside the gene matches. CDR3 length equals 16 residues. In DNA form, the CDR3 reads TGCGCCAGCAGCCAAGATCCAAGGACAGGAGGCGAAAAACTGTTTTTT. It yields the protein CASSQDPRTGGEKLFF.

J is TRBJ2-7 and V is TRBV6-5, with D tentatively TRBD1 (6 bases). CDR1 is MNHEY and CDR2 is SVGAGI in the germline V gene. The length of the CDR3 is 13 residues. Trimming took off 6 bases at V and 6 bases at J, with 15 bases between the two ends. CDR3 in amino acids: CASRGKDSREQYF. DNA of the CDR3: TGTGCCAGCAGGGGGAAGGACAGCCGCGAGCAGTACTTC.

This rearrangement joins TRBV6-1 to TRBJ2-3, with D possibly being TRBD2 (6 bases). Germline values: CDR1 MNHNS, CDR2 SASEGT. V shed 1 base and J shed 3 bases, with 11 bases lying between them. The CDR3 runs to 15 residues. The CDR3: CASSEGVGRTDTQYF. CDR3 nucleotide sequence: TGTGCCAGCAGTGAAGGGGTTGGGAGGACAGATACGCAGTATTTT.

Only one count was recorded for this clone. V and J are TRBV7-9 and TRBJ2-7, with D unresolved. CDR1 SEHNR and CDR2 FQNEAQ come from the germline V gene (reference sequence). The CDR3 has 15 residues. V was clipped by 4 bases and J by 4 bases, with 17 bases between them. CDR3 nucleotide sequence: TGTGCCAGCAGCTCCTCCAGAAGTCTCGGGTACGAGCAGTACTTC. This gives the protein CASSSSRSLGYEQYF.

This CDR3 is CASSEGRVLGYTF. CDR3 nucleotide sequence: TGTGCCAGCAGTGAAGGGAGGGTTTTGGGCTACACCTTC. V gene TRBV6-1 combines with J gene TRBJ1-2; D uncertain. The CDR3 is 13 amino acids. V was pared by 1 base and J by 8 bases, with 11 bases between. CDR1 MNHNS and CDR2 SASEGT come from the germline V gene.

This chain links TRBV10-3 with TRBJ2-7; 7 bases fit TRBD1. The CDR3 has 13 residues. The V gene end was trimmed by 4 bases and the J gene end by 3 bases; junction bases not matched to a gene: 3. Germline CDR1 ENHRY, CDR2 SYGVKD. Here the CDR3 DNA reads TGTGCCATCAGTGCGGGGACAGACTACGAGCAGTACTTC. Its protein product is CAISAGTDYEQYF.

The gene calls are TRBV27 and TRBJ1-5, with D perhaps matching TRBD1 (5 bases). The CDR3 totals 15 residues. In germline, CDR1 is MNHEY, CDR2 SMNVEV (reference sequence). Trimming removed 0 bases from V and 3 bases from J, with 9 bases in between. The CDR3 region has the DNA TGTGCCAGCAGTTTATCGAATGGACACAATCAGCCCCAGCATTTT. Amino acid sequence: CASSLSNGHNQPQHF.